The source of this T cell receptor (beta chain) is a study of control samples from healthy donors and cancer patients. Assay used: immunoSEQ multiplex PCR; TCRdb lists only in-frame clones, some missing. The sample records about 140,000 clones, approximately 90% being singletons. This CDR3 is built from 13 residues. Trimming removed 3 bases at V and 1 base at J, with 7 bases between. CDR1 and CDR2 (germline): SGHRS, YFSETQ. The sequence derives from a woman aged 30 to 39 in good health. The sequenced sample was blood. The chain joins TRBV5-1 to TRBJ2-5; a possible D gene is TRBD2 (6 bases). The DNA for the CDR3 is TGCGCCAGCAGCTGGGACTCCCAAGAGACCCAGTACTTC. Amino acids: CASSWDSQETQYF.